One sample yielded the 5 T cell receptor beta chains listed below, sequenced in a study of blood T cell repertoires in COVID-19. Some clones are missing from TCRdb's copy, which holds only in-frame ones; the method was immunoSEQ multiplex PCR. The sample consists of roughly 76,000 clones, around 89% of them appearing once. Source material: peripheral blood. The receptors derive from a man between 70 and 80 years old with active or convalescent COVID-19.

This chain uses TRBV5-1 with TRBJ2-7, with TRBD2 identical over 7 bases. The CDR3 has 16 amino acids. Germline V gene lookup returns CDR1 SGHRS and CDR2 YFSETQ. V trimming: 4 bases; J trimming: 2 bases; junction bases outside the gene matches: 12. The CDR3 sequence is CASSLDGGSYTYEQYF. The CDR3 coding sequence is TGCGCCAGCAGCCTCGATGGCGGGAGTTACACCTACGAGCAGTACTTC.

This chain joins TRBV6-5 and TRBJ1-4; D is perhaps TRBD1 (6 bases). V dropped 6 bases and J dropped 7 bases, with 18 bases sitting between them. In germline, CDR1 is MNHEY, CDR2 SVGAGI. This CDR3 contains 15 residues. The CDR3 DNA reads TGTGCCAGCAGACGCGGTGGACAGAGGAGTGAAAAACTGTTTTTT. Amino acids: CASRRGGQRSEKLFF.

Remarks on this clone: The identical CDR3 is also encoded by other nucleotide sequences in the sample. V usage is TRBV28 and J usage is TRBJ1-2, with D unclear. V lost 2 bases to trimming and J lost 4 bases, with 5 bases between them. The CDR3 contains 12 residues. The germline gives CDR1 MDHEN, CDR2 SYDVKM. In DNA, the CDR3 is TGTGCCAGCAGTTTACGGGGCTATGGCTACACCTTC. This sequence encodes CASSLRGYGYTF.

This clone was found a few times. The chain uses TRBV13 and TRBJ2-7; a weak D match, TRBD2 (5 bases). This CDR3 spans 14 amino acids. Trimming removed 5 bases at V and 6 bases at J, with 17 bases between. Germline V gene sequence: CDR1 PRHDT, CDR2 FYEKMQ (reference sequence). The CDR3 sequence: CASSPRLGRVEQYF. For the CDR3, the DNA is TGTGCCAGCAGCCCGCGCCTAGGGCGGGTCGAGCAGTACTTC.

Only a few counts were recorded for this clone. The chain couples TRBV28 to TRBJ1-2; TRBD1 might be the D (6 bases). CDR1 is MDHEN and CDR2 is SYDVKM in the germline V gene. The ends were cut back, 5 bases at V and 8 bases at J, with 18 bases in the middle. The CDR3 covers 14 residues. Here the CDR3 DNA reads TGTGCCAGCAGTCCCAGGGGATTAGGGTACGGCTACACCTTC. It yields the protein CASSPRGLGYGYTF.